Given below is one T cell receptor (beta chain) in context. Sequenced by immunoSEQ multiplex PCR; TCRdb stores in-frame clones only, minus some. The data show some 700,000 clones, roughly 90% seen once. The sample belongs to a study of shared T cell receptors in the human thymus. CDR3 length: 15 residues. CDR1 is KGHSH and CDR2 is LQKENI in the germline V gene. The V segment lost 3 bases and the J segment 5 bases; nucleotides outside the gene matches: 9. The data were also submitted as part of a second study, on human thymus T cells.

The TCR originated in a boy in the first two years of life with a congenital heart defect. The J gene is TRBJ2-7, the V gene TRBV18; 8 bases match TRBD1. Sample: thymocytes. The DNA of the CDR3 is TGTGCCAGCTCACCCTCACCAGGGGGCCAGAACGAGCAGTACTTC. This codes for CASSPSPGGQNEQYF.